The text below deals with one T cell receptor beta chain. In the original processing: Researchers report that nucleated cell counts were estimated from reference gene primer amplification. Assay used: immunoSEQ multiplex PCR; TCRdb lists only in-frame clones, some missing. Clone size and the V and J calls come from that table; the DNA yielded D and trimming. The sample includes about 54,000 clones, over 80% seen only once; the top ten take about 3%. These data are taken from a study of blood T cell repertoires in COVID-19. For the study at large: Some COVID-19 samples were acute and others convalescent; all came from the United States, Italy and Spain.

The V gene's germline CDR1 is MNHEY and CDR2 SVGAGI. The V end lost 2 bases, the J end lost 0 bases, and 8 bases lay between the germline ends. This CDR3 is 14 amino acids long. The chain links TRBV6-5 to TRBJ2-7; possibly TRBD1 for D (5 bases). This receptor was taken from a human donor in a cohort sampled during active COVID-19. The specimen sequenced was peripheral blood. The CDR3 region is CASSYRGSSYEQYF. Written as DNA, the CDR3 is TGTGCCAGCAGTTACAGGGGCAGCTCCTACGAGCAGTACTTC.